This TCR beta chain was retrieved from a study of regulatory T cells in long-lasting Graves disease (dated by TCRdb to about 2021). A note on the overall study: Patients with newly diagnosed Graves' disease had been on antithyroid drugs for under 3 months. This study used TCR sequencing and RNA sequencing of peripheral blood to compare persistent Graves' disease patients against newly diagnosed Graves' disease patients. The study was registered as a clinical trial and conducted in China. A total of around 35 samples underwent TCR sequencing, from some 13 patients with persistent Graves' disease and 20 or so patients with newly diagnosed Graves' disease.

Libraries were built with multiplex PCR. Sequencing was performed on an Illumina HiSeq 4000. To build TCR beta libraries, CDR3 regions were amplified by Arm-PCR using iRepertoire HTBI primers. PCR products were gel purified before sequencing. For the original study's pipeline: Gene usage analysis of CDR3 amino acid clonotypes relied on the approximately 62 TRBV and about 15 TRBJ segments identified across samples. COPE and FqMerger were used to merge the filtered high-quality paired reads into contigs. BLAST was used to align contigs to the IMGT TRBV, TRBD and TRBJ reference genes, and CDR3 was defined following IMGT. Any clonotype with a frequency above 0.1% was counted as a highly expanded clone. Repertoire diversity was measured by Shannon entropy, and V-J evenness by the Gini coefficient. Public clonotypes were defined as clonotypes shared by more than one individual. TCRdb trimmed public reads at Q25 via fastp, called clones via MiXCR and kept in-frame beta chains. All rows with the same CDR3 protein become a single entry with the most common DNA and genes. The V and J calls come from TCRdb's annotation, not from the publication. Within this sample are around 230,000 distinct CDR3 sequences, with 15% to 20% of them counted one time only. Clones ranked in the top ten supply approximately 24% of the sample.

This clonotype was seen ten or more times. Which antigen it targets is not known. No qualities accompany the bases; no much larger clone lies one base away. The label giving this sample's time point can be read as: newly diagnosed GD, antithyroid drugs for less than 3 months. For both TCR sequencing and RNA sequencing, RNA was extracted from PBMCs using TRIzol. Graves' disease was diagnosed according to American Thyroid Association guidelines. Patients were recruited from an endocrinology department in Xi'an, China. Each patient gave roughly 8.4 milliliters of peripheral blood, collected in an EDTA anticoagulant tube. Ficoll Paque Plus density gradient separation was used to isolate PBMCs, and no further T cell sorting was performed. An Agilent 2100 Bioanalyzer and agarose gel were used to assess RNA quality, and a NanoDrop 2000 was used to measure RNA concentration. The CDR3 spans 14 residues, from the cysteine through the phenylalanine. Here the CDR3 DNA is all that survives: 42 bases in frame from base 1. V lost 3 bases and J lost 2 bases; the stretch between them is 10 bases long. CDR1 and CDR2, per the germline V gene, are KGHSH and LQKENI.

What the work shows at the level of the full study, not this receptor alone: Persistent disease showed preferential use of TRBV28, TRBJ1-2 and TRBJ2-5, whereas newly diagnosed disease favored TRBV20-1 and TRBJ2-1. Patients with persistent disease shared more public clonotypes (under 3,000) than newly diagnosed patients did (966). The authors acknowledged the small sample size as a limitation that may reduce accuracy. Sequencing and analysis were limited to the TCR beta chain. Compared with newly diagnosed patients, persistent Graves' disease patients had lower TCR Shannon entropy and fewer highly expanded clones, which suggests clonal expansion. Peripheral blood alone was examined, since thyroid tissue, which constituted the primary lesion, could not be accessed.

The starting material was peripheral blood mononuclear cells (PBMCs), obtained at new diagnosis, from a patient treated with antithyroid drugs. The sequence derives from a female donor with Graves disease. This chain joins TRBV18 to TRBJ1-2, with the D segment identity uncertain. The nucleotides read TGTGCCAGCTCACCCGCCTCGTCGAACTATGGCTACACCTTC. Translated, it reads CASSPASSNYGYTF.